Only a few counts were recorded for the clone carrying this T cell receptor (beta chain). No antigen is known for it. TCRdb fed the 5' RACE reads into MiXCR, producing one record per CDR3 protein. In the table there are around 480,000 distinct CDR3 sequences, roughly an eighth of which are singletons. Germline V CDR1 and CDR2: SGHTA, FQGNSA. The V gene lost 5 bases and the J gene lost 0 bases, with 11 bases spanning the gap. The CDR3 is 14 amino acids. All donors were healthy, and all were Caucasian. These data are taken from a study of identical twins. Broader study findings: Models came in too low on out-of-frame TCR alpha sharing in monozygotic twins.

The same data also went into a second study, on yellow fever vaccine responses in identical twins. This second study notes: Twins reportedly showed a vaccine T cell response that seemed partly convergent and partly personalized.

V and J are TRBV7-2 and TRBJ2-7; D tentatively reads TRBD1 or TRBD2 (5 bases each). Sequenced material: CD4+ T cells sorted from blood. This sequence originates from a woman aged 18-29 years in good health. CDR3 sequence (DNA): TGTGCCAGCAGCAGAGGGGAGAGCTCCTACGAGCAGTACTTC. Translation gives CASSRGESSYEQYF.